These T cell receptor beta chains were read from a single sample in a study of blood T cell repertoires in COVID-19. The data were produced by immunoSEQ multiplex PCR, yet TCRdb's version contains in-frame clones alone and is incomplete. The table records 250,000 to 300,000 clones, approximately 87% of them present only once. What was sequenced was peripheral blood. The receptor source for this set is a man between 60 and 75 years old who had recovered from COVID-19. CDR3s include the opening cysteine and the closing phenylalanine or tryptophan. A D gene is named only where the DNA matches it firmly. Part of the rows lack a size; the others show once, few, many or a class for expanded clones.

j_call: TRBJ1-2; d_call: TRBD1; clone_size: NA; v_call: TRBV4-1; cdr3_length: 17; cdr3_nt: TGCGCCAGCAGCCAAGATAGGGGGACAGAAGTTAACTATGGCTACACCTTC; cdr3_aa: CASSQDRGTEVNYGYTF
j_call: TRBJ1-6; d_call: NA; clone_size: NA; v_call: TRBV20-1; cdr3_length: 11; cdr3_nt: TGCAGTGCTAGTCAGGAAGTGGCCCTCCACTTT; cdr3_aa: CSASQEVALHF
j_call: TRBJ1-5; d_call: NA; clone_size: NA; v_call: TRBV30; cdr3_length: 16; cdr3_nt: TGTGCCTGGAGTGTACAAGGGGTCATTAGCAATCAGCCCCAGCATTTT; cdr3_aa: CAWSVQGVISNQPQHF
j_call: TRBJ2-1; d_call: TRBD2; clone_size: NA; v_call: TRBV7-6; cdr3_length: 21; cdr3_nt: TGTGCCAGCAGCGAGATCCCCGGACTAGCGGGGGTAAGACGGAGGGGCAATGAGCAGTTCTTC; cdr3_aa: CASSEIPGLAGVRRRGNEQFF
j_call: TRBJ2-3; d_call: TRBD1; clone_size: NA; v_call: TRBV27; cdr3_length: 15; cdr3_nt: TGTGCCAGCAGTTTCGGAACAGGGGGAGCAGATACGCAGTATTTT; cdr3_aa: CASSFGTGGADTQYF
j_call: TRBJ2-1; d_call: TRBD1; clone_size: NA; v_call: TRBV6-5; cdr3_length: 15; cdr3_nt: TGTGCCAGCCGAAGTAGGGGACAGGAAAACAATGAGCAGTTCTTC; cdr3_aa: CASRSRGQENNEQFF
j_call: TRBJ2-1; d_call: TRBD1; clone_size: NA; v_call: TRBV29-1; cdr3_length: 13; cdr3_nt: TGCAGCGTTACCGGGACAGGGGAGTATGAGCAGTTCTTC; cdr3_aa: CSVTGTGEYEQFF
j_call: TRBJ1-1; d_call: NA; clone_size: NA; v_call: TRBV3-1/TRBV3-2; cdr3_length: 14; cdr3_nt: TGTGCCAGCAGCCCGGGGGTGGCGGGAACTGAAGCTTTCTTT; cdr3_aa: CASSPGVAGTEAFF
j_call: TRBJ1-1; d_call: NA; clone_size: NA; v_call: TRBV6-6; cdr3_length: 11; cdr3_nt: TGTGCCAGCGGGCAGAACACTGAAGCTTTCTTT; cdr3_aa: CASGQNTEAFF
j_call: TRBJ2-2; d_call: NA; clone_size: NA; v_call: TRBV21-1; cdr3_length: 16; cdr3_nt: TGTGCCAGCAGCCAAAACGCAGGGCATAACACCGGGGAGCTGTTTTTT; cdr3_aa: CASSQNAGHNTGELFF
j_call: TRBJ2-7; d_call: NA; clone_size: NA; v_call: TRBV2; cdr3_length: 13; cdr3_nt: TGTGCCAGCAGGCGGGACGCCACCTACGAGCAGTACTTC; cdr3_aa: CASRRDATYEQYF
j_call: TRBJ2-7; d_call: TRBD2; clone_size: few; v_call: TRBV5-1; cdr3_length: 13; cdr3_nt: TGCGCCAGCAGCGGACTAGCGGGGGTCGAGCAGTACTTC; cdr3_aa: CASSGLAGVEQYF
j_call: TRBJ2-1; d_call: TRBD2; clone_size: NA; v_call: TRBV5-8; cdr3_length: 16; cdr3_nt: TGTGCCAGCAGCGCTAGGGGCGGGAGGGCCGTCAATGAGCAGTTCTTC; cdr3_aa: CASSARGGRAVNEQFF
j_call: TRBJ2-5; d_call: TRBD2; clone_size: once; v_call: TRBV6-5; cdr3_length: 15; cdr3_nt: TGTGCCATCTCTCAGGGACTAGCGGCCCAAGAGACCCAGTACTTC; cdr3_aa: CAISQGLAAQETQYF
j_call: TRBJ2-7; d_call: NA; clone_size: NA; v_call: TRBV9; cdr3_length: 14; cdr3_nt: TGTGCCAGCAGCCCGCGACAGAGCTCCTACGAGCAGTACTTC; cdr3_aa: CASSPRQSSYEQYF
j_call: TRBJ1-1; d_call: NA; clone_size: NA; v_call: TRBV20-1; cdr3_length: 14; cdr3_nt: TGCAGTGCTAGTGTTCACAGGACAAACACTGAAGCTTTCTTT; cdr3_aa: CSASVHRTNTEAFF
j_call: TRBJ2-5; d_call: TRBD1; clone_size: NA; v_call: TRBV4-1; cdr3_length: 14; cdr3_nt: TGCGCCAGCAGCCAAGTATCCAGGGGGGAGACCCAGTACTTC; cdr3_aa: CASSQVSRGETQYF
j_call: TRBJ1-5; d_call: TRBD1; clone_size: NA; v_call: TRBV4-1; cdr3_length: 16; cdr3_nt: TGCGCCAGCAGCCAAGAGGGGACAGGGCGCTATCAGCCCCAGCATTTT; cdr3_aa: CASSQEGTGRYQPQHF
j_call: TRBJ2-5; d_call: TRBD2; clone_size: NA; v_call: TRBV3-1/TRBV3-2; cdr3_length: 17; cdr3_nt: TGTGCCAGCAGCCAACGTTCTCCTAGCGGCTTTCAAGAGACCCAGTACTTC; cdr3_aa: CASSQRSPSGFQETQYF
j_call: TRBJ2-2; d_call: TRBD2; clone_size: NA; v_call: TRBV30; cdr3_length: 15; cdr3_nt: TGTGCCTGGACTAGCGGAAGGAAGAACACCGGGGAGCTGTTTTTT; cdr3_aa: CAWTSGRKNTGELFF
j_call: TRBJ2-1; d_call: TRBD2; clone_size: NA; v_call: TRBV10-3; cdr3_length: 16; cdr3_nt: TGTGCCATCAGACGGACTAGCGGGAGTTTCCACAATGAGCAGTTCTTC; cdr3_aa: CAIRRTSGSFHNEQFF
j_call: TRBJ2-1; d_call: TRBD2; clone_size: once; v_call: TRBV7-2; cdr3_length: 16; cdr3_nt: TGTGCCAGCAGCTTAGGGGTAGGGACTAGCGCGGGAGAGCAGTTCTTC; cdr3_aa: CASSLGVGTSAGEQFF
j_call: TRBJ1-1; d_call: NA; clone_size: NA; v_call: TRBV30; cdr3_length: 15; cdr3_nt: TGTGCCTGGAGTCCATTCCCTGTACCGGGCACTGAAGCTTTCTTT; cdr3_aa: CAWSPFPVPGTEAFF
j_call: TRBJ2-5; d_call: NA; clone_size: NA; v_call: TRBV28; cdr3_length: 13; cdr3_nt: TGTGCCAGCGTGCGACTAGGTTTAGAGACCCAGTACTTC; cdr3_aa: CASVRLGLETQYF
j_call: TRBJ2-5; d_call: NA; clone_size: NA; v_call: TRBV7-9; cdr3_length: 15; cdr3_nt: TGTGCCAGCAGCTTATCGGCGACTGCACGCGAGACCCAGTACTTC; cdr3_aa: CASSLSATARETQYF
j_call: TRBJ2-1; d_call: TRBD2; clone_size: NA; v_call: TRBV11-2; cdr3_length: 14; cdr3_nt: TGTGCCAGCAGCTTAAGCGGGGGGGCCCCTGAGCAGTTCTTC; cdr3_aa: CASSLSGGAPEQFF
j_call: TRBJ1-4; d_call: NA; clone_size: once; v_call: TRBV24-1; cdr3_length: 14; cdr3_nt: TGTGCCACCAGTGCGGAGGTGACTAATGAAAAACTGTTTTTT; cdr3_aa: CATSAEVTNEKLFF